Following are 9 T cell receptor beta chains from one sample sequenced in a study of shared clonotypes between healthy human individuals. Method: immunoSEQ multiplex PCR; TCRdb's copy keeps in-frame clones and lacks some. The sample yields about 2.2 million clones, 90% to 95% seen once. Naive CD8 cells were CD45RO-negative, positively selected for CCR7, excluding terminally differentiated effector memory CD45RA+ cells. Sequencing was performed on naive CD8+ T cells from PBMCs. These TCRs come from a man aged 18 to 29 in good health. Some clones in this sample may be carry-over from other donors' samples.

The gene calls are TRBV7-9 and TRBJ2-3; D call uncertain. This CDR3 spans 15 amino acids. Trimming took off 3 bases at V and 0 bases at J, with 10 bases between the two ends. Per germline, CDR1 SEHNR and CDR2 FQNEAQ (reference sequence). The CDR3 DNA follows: TGTGCCAGCAGCTTTAAGGGAACAAGCACAGATACGCAGTATTTT. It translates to CASSFKGTSTDTQYF.

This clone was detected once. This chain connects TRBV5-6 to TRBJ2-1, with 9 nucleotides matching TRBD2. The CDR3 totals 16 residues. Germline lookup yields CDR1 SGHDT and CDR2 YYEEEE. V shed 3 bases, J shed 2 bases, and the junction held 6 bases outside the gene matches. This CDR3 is CASSSMTSGTYNEQFF. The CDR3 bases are TGTGCCAGCAGCTCCATGACTAGCGGAACCTACAATGAGCAGTTCTTC.

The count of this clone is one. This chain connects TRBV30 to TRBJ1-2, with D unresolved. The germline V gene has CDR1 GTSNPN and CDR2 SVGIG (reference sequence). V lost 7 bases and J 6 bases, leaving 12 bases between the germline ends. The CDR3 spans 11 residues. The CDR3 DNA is TGTGCCTCCTATAACGGGAATGGCTACACCTTC. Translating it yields CASYNGNGYTF.

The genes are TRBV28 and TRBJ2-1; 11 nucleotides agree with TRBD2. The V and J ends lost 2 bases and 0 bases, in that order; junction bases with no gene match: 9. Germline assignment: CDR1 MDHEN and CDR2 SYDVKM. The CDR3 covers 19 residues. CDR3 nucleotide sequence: TGTGCCAGCAGTTTACTGGGACTAGCGGAGATTCACTCCTACAATGAGCAGTTCTTC. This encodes CASSLLGLAEIHSYNEQFF.

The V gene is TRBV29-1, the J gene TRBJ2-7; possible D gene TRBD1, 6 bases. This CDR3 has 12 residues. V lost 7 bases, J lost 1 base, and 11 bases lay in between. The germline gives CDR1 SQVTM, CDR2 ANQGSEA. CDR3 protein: CSARQESYEQYF. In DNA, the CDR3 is TGCAGCGCTAGACAGGAGTCCTACGAGCAGTACTTC.

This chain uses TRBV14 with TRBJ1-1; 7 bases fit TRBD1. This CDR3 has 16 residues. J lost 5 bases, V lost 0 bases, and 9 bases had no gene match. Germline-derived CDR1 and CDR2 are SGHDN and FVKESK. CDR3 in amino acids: CASSQDGTASTTEAFF. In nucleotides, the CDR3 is TGTGCCAGCAGCCAAGACGGGACAGCCTCGACGACTGAAGCTTTCTTT. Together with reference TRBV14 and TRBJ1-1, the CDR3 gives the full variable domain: EAGVTQFPSHSVIEKGQTVTLRCDPISGHDNLYWYRRVMGKEIKFLLHFVKESKQDESGMPNNRFLAERTGGTYSTLKVQPAELEDSGVYFCASSQDGTASTTEAFFGQGTRLTVV.

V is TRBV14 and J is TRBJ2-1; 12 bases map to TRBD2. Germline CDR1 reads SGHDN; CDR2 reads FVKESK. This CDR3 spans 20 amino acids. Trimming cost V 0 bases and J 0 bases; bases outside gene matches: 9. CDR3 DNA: TGTGCCAGCAGCCAAGAGTGGCTAGCGGGAGGGACAAGCTCCTACAATGAGCAGTTCTTC. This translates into CASSQEWLAGGTSSYNEQFF. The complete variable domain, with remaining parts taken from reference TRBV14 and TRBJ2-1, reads EAGVTQFPSHSVIEKGQTVTLRCDPISGHDNLYWYRRVMGKEIKFLLHFVKESKQDESGMPNNRFLAERTGGTYSTLKVQPAELEDSGVYFCASSQEWLAGGTSSYNEQFFGPGTRLTVL.

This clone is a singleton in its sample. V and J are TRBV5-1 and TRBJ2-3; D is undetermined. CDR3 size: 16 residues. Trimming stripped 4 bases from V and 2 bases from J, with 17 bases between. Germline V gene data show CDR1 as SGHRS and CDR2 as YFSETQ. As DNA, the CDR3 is TGCGCCAGCAGCGGCGGTCGGGCAGTTGACACAGATACGCAGTATTTT. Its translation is CASSGGRAVDTDTQYF.

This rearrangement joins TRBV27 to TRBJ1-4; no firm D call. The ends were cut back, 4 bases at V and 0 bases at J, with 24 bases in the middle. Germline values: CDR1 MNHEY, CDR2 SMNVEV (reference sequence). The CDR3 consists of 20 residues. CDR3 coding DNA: TGTGCCAGCAGTTCACGACACCCGACCGGGATCCGGACAACTAATGAAAAACTGTTTTTT. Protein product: CASSSRHPTGIRTTNEKLFF. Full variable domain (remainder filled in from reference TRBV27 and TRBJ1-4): EAQVTQNPRYLITVTGKKLTVTCSQNMNHEYMSWYRQDPGLGLRQIYYSMNVEVTDKGDVPEGYKVSRKEKRNFPLILESPSPNQTSLYFCASSSRHPTGIRTTNEKLFFGSGTQLSVL.